This T cell receptor (beta chain) comes out of a study of blood T cell repertoires in COVID-19. Turning to the study itself: COVID-19 samples, acute and convalescent, were from the United States, Italy and Spain.

Authors' processing steps: Amplification with reference gene primers provided the estimates of nucleated cell counts. Assay: immunoSEQ multiplex PCR; the TCRdb copy retains only in-frame clones and omits some. Clonal size and the V and J genes are those of that table, whereas D and trimming came from the DNA. The sample yields roughly 300,000 clones, about 87% seen once. This CDR3 region has 13 residues. Germline V gives CDR1 SQVTM, CDR2 ANQGSEA. J was trimmed by 5 bases and V by 6 bases; bases with no gene match: 5. This rearrangement joins TRBV29-1 to TRBJ1-5; TRBD1 matches 9 bases. The clonotype comes from a woman aged 50 to 60 who had recovered from COVID-19. The sequencing input was peripheral blood. CDR3 residues: CSVGDRAYQPQHF. CDR3 coding DNA: TGCAGCGTGGGGGACAGGGCCTATCAGCCCCAGCATTTT. The full variable domain, rest sourced from reference TRBV29-1 and TRBJ1-5, is SAVISQKPSRDICQRGTSLTIQCQVDSQVTMMFWYRQQPGQSLTLIATANQGSEATYESGFVIDKFPISRPNLTFSTLTVSNMSPEDSSIYLCSVGDRAYQPQHFGDGTRLSIL.